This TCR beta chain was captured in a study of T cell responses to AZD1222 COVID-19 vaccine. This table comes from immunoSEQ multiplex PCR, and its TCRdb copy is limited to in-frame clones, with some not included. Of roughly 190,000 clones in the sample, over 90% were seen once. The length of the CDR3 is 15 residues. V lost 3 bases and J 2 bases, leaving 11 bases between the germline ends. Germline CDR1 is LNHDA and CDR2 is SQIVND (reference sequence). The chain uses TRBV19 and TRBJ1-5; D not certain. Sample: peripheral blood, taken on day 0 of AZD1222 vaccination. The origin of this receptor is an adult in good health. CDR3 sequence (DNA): TGTGCCAGTAGTATGCGGGATCGGGGCAATCAGCCCCAGCATTTT. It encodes CASSMRDRGNQPQHF. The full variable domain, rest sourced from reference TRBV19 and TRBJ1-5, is DGGITQSPKYLFRKEGQNVTLSCEQNLNHDAMYWYRQDPGQGLRLIYYSQIVNDFQKGDIAEGYSVSREKKESFPLTVTSAQKNPTAFYLCASSMRDRGNQPQHFGDGTRLSIL.